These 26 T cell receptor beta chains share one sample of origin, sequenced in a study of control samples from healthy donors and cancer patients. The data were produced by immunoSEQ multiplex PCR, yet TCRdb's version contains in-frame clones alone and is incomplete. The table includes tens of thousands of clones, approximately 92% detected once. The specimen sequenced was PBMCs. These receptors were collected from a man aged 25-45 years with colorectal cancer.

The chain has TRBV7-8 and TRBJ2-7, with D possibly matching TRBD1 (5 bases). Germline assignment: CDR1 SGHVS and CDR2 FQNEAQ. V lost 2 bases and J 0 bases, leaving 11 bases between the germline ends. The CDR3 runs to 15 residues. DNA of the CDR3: TGTGCCAGCAGCTTATTCCAGGGTCCCTCCTACGAGCAGTACTTC. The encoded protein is CASSLFQGPSYEQYF.

CDR3: CATSREQGRDYGYTF. The CDR3 DNA sequence: TGTGCCACCAGCAGAGAACAGGGGCGGGACTATGGCTACACCTTC. J is TRBJ1-2 and V is TRBV15; 7 positions match TRBD1. Per germline, CDR1 LNHNV and CDR2 YYDKDF (reference sequence). This CDR3 is 15 amino acids long. V was clipped by 0 bases and J by 3 bases; unmatched bases: 4.

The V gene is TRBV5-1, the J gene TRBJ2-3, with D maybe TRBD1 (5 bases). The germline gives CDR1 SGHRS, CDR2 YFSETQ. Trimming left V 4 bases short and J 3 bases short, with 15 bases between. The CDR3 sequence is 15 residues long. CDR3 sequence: CASSPAGMDTDTQYF. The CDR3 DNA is TGCGCCAGCAGCCCGGCAGGGATGGATACAGATACGCAGTATTTT. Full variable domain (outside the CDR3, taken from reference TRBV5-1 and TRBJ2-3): KAGVTQTPRYLIKTRGQQVTLSCSPISGHRSVSWYQQTPGQGLQFLFEYFSETQRNKGNFPGRFSGRQFSNSRSEMNVSTLELGDSALYLCASSPAGMDTDTQYFGPGTRLTVL.

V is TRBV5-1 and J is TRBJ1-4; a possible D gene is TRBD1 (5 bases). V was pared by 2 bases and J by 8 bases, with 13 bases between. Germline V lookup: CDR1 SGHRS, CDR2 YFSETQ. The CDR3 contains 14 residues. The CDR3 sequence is CASSLKGDGEKLFF. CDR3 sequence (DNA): TGCGCCAGCAGCTTAAAAGGGGACGGGGAAAAACTGTTTTTT.

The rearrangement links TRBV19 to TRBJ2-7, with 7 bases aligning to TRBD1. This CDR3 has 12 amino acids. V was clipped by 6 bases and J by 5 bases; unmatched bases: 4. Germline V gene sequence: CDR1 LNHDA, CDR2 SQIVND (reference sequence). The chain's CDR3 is CASSITGDEQYF. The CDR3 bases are TGTGCCAGTAGCATTACAGGGGACGAGCAGTACTTC.

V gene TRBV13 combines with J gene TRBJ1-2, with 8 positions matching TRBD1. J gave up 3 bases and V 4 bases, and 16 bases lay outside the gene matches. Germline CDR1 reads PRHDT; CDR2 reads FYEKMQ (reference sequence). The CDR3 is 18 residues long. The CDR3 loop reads CASSSTGRTGTFDYGYTF. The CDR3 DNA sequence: TGTGCCAGCAGCTCCACAGGCCGGACAGGGACTTTTGACTATGGCTACACCTTC.

The CDR3 DNA reads as TGCGCCAGCAGTCCCTCGACAGGGCTCTCCTACAATGAGCAGTTCTTC. Translated: CASSPSTGLSYNEQFF. The V gene is TRBV5-1, the J gene TRBJ2-1, with 7 bases identical to TRBD1. The V gene end was trimmed by 5 bases and the J gene end by 0 bases; junction bases not matched to a gene: 8. This CDR3 is 16 amino acids long. The germline V gene encodes CDR1 SGHRS and CDR2 YFSETQ.

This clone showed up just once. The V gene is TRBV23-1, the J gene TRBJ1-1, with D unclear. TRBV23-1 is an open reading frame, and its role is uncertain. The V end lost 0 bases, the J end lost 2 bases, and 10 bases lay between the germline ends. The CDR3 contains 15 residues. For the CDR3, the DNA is TGCGCCAGCAGTCAATCTAGGCAGGATAACACTGAAGCTTTCTTT. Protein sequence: CASSQSRQDNTEAFF.

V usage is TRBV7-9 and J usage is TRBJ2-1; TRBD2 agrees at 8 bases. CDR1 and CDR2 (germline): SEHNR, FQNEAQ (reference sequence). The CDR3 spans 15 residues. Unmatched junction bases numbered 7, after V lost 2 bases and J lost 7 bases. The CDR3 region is CASSLLAAGENEQFF. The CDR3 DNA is TGTGCCAGCAGCTTATTAGCAGCGGGGGAGAATGAGCAGTTCTTC.

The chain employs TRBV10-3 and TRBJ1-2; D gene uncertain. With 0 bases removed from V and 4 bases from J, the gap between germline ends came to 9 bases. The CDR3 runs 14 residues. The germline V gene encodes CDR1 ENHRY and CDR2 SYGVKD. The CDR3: CAISESGILYGYTF. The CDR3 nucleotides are TGTGCCATCAGTGAGTCGGGGATTCTCTATGGCTACACCTTC.

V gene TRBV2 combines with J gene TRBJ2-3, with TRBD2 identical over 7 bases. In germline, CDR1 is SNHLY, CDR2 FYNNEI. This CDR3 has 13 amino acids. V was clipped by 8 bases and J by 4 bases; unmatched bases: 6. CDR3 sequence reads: CASGPGGSDTQYF. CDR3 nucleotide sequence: TGTGCCAGCGGGCCGGGGGGTTCAGATACGCAGTATTTT.

The DNA of the CDR3 is TGTGCCAGCAGCTTAGTTCCAGGGGAGGCCTATGGCTACACCTTC. As protein: CASSLVPGEAYGYTF. The chain couples TRBV7-2 to TRBJ1-2; TRBD1 is a possible D gene (6 bases). CDR3 length: 15 amino acids. The germline V gene has CDR1 SGHTA and CDR2 FQGNSA. Between the trimmed V and J ends, which lost 1 base and 4 bases, there was a span of 13 bases.

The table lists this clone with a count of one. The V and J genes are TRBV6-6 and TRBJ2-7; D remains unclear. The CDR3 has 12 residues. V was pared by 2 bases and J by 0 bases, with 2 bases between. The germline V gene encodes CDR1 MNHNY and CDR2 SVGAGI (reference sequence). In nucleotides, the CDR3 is TGTGCCAGCAGTTACCGCTCCTACGAGCAGTACTTC. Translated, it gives CASSYRSYEQYF.

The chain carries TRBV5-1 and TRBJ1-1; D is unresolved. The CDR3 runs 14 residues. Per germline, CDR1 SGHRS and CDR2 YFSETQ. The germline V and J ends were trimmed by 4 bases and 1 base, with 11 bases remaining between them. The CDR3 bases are TGCGCCAGCAGCCACGTCTCCTCGAACACTGAAGCTTTCTTT. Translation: CASSHVSSNTEAFF.

CDR3 DNA: TGTGCCAGCAGCGTACTAGCGGGGCCCAACAATGAGCAGTTCTTC. This encodes CASSVLAGPNNEQFF. The chain uses TRBV9 and TRBJ2-1, with TRBD2 matching over 9 bases. With V trimmed by 1 base and J by 5 bases, 4 bases remained unmatched. The CDR3 covers 15 residues. The V gene's germline CDR1 is SGDLS and CDR2 YYNGEE.

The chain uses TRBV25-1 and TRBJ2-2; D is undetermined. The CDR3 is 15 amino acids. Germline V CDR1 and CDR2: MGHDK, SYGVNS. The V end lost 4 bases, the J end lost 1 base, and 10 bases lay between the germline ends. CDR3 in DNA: TGTGCCAGCAGTGCCCGCTACCTGAACACCGGGGAGCTGTTTTTT. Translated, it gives CASSARYLNTGELFF.

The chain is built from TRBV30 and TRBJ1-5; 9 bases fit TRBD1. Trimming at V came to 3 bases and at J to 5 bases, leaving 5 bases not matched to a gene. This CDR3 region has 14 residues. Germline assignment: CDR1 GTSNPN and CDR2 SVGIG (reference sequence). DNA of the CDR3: TGTGCCTGGAGCCTGGGACAGGGAGATCAGCCCCAGCATTTT. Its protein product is CAWSLGQGDQPQHF.

Here the CDR3 reads CASRPLGQGAAGRNTIYF. DNA of the CDR3: TGTGCCAGCAGACCCTTGGGACAGGGGGCGGCGGGTAGAAACACCATATATTTT. The V call is TRBV27, the J call TRBJ1-3; 12 nucleotides match TRBD1. This CDR3 has 18 amino acids. V lost 6 bases, J lost 5 bases, and 14 bases stayed unmatched. Germline-derived CDR1 and CDR2 are MNHEY and SMNVEV (reference sequence).

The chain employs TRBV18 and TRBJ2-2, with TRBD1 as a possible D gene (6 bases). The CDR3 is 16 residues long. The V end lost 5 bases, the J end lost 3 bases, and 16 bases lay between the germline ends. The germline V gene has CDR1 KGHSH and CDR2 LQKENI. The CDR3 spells CASSRTAPPDTGELFF. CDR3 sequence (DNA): TGTGCCAGCTCAAGGACAGCCCCCCCGGACACCGGGGAGCTGTTTTTT.

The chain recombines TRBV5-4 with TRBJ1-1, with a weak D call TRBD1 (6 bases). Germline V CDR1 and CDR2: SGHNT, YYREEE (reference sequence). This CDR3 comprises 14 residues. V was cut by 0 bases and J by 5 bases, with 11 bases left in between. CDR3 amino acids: CASSLGGRGTEAFF. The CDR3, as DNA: TGTGCCAGCAGCTTGGGGGGAAGGGGGACTGAAGCTTTCTTT.

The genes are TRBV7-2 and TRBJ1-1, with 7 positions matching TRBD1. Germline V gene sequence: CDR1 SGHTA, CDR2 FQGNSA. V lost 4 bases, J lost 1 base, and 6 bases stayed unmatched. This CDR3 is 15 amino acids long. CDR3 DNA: TGTGCCAGCAGCTCCAGGGGGGGCGGGAACACTGAAGCTTTCTTT. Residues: CASSSRGGGNTEAFF.

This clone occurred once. DNA for the CDR3: TGTGCCAGCTCTGTAACCCGGGACAGTATGTACTCTGGAAACACCATATATTTT. Residues: CASSVTRDSMYSGNTIYF. This chain connects TRBV18 to TRBJ1-3; 7 bases are a match to TRBD1. V lost 6 bases, J lost 0 bases, and 14 bases stayed unmatched. This CDR3 is built from 18 residues. CDR1 is KGHSH, CDR2 LQKENI, per germline.

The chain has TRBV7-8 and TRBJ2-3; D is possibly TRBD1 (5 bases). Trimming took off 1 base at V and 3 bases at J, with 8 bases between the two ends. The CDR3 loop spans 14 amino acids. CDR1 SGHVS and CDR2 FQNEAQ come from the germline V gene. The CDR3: CASSLGAGTDTQYF. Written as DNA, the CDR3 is TGTGCCAGCAGCTTAGGGGCAGGGACAGATACGCAGTATTTT.

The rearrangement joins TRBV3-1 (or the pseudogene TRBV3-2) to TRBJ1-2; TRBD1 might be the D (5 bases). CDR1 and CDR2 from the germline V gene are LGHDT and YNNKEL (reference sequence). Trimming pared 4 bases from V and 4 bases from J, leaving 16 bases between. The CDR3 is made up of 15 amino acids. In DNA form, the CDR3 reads TGTGCCAGCAGCCTATGGGACGGAATACCCTATGGCTACACCTTC. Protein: CASSLWDGIPYGYTF.

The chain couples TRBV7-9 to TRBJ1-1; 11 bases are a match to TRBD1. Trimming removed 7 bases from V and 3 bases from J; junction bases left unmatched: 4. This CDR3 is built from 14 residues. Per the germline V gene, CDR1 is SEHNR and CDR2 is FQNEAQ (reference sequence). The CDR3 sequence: CASTEGQGDTEAFF. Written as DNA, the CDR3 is TGTGCCAGCACCGAGGGACAGGGGGACACTGAAGCTTTCTTT.

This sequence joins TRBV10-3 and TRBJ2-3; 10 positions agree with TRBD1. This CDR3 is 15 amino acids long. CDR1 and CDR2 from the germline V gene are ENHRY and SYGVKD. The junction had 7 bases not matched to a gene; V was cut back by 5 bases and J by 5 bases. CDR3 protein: CAISIIGQGVDTQYF. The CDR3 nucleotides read TGTGCCATCAGTATCATAGGACAGGGGGTAGATACGCAGTATTTT.